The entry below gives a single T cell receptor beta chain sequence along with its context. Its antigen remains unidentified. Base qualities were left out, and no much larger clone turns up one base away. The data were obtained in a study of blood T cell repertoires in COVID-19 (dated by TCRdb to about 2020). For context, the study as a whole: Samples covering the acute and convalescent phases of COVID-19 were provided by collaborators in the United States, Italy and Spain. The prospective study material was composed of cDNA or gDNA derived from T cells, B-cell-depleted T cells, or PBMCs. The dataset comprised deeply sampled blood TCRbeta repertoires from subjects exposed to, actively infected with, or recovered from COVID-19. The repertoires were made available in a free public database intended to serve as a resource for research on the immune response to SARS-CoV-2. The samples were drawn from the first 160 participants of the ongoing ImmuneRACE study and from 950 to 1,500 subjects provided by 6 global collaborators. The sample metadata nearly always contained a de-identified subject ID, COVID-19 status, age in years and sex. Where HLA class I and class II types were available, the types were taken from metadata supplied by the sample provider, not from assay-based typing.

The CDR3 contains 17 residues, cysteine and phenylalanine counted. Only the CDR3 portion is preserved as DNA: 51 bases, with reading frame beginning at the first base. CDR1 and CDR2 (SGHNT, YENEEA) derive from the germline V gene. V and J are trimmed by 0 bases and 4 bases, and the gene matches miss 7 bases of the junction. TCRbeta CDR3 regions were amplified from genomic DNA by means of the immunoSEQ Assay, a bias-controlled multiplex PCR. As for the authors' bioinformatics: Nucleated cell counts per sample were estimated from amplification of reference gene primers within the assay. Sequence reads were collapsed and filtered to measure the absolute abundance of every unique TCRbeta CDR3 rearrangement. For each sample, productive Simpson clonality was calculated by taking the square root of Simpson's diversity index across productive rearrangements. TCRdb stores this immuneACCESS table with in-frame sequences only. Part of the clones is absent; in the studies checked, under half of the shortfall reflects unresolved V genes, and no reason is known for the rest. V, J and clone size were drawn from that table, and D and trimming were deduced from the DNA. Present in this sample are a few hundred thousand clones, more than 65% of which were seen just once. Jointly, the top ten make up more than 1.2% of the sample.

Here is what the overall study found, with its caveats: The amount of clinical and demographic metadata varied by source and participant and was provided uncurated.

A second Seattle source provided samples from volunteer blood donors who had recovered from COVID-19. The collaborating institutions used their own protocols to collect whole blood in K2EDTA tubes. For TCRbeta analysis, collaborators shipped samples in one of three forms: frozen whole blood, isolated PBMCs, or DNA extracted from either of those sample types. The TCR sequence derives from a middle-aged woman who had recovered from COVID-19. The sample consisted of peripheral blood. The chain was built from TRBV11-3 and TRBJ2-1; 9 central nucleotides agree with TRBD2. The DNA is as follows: TGTGCCAGCAGCTTAGAATATCTAGCGGGGAATTACAATGAGCAGTTCTTC. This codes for CASSLEYLAGNYNEQFF.